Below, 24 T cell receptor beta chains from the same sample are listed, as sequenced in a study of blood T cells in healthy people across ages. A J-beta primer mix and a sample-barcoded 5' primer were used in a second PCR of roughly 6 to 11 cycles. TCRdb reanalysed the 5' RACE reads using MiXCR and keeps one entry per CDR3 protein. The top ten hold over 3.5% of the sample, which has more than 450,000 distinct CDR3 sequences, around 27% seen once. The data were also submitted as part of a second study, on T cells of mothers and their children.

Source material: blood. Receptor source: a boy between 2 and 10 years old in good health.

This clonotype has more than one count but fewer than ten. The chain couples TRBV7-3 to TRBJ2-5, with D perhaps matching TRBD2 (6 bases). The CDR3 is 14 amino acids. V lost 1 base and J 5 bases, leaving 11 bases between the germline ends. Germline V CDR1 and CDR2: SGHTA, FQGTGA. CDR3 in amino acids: CASSLKRERETQYF. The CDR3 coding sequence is TGTGCCAGCAGCTTAAAACGGGAGCGGGAGACCCAGTACTTC. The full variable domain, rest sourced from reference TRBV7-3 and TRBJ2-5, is GAGVSQTPSNKVTEKGKYVELRCDPISGHTALYWYRQSLGQGPEFLIYFQGTGAADDSGLPNDRFFAVRPEGSVSTLKIQRTERGDSAVYLCASSLKRERETQYFGPGTRLLVL.

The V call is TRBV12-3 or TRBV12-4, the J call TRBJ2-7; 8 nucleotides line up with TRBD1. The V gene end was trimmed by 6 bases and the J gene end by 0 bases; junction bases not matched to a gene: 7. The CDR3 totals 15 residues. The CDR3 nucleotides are TGTGCCAGCAGCTCCGACAGGGGAAGCTCCTACGAGCAGTACTTC. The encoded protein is CASSSDRGSSYEQYF.

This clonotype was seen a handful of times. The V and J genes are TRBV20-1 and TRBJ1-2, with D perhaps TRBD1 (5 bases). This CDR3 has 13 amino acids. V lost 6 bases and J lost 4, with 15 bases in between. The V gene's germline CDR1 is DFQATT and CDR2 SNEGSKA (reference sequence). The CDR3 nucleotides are TGCAGTGCCAGGGACCTGGTGGGCTATGGCTACACCTTC. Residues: CSARDLVGYGYTF.

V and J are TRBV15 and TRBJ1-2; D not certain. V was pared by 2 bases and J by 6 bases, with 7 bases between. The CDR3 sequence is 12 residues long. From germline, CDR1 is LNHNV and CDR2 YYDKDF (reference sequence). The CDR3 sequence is CATSRHYDGYTF. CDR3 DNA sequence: TGTGCCACCAGCAGACACTATGATGGCTACACCTTC.

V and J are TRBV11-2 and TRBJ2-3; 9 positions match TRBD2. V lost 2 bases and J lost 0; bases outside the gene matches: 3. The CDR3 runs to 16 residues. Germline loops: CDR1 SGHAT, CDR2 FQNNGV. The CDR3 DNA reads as TGTGCCAGCAGCTTACTAGCGGGACATAGCACAGATACGCAGTATTTT. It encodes CASSLLAGHSTDTQYF. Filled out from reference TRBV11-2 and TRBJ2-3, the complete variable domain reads EAGVAQSPRYKIIEKRQSVAFWCNPISGHATLYWYQQILGQGPKLLIQFQNNGVVDDSQLPKDRFSAERLKGVDSTLKIQPAKLEDSAVYLCASSLLAGHSTDTQYFGPGTRLTVL.

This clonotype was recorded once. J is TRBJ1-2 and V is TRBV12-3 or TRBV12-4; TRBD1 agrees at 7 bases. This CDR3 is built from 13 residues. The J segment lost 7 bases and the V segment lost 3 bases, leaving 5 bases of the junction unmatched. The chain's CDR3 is CASSFLTGAGYTF. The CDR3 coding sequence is TGTGCCAGCAGTTTCTTAACAGGGGCTGGCTACACCTTC.

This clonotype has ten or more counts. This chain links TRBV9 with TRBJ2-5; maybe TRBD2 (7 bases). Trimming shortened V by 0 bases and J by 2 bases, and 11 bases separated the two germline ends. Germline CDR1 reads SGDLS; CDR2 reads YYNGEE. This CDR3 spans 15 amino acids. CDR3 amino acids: CASSVARGPQETQYF. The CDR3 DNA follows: TGTGCCAGCAGCGTAGCGCGGGGGCCTCAAGAGACCCAGTACTTC.

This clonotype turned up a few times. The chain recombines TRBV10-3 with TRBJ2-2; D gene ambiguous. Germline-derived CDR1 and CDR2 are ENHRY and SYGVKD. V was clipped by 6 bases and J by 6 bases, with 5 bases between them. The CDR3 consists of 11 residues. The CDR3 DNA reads TGTGCCATCAGCGAGGCCGGGGAGCTGTTTTTT. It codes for CAISEAGELFF.

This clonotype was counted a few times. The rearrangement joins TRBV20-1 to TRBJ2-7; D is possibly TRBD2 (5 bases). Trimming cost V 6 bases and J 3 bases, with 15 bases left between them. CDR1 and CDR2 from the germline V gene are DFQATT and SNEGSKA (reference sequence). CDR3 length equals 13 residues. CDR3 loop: CSALSGLFYEQYF. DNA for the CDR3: TGCAGTGCCCTCAGCGGCTTGTTCTACGAGCAGTACTTC.

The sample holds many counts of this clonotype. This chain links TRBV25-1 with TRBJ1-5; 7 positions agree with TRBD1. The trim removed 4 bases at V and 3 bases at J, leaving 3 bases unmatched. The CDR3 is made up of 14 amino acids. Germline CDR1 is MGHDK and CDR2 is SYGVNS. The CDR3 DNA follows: TGTGCCAGCAGTGGGACAGGTACCAATCAGCCCCAGCATTTT. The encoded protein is CASSGTGTNQPQHF.

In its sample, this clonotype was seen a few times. The CDR3 coding sequence is TGCAGCGTACGGACAGACGACAACACAGATACGCAGTATTTT. This gives the protein CSVRTDDNTDTQYF. The J gene is TRBJ2-3, the V gene TRBV29-1; TRBD1 might be the D (6 bases). The germline V gene has CDR1 SQVTM and CDR2 ANQGSEA. The V end lost 6 bases, the J end lost 2 bases, and 15 bases lay between the germline ends. This CDR3 is 14 amino acids long.

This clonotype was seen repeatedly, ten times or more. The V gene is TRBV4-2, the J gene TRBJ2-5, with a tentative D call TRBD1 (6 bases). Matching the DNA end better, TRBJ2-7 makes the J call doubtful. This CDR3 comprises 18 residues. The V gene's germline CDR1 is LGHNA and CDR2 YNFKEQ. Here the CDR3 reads CASSQDADRWPASYEQYF. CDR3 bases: TGTGCCAGCAGCCAAGATGCAGACAGGTGGCCGGCAAGCTACGAGCAGTACTTC.

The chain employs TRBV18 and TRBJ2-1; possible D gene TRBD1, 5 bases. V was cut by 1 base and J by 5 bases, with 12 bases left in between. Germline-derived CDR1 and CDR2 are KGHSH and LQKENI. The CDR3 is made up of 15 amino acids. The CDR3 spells CASSPLSKGNNEQFF. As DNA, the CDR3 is TGTGCCAGCTCACCACTCAGTAAGGGGAACAATGAGCAGTTCTTC. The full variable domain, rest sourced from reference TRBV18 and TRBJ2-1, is NAGVMQNPRHLVRRRGQEARLRCSPMKGHSHVYWYRQLPEEGLKFMVYLQKENIIDESGMPKERFSAEFPKEGPSILRIQQVVRGDSAAYFCASSPLSKGNNEQFFGPGTRLTVL.

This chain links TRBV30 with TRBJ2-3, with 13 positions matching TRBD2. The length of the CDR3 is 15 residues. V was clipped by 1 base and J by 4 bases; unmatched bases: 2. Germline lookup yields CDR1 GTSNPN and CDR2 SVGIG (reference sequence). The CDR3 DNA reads TGTGCCTGGAGTGCCGGGACTAGCGGGGCAGATACGCAGTATTTT. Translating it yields CAWSAGTSGADTQYF. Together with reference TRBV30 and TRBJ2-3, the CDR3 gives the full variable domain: SQTIHQWPATLVQPVGSPLSLECTVEGTSNPNLYWYRQAAGRGLQLLFYSVGIGQISSEVPQNLSASRPQDRQFILSSKKLLLSDSGFYLCAWSAGTSGADTQYFGPGTRLTVL.

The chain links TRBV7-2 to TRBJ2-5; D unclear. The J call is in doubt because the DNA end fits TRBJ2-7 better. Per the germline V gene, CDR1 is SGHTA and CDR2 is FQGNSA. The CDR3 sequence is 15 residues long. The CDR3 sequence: CASSISSAPLHEQYF. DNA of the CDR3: TGTGCCAGCAGCATCTCAAGCGCCCCATTACACGAGCAGTACTTC.

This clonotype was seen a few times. In DNA, the CDR3 is TGTGCCAGCAGAGGGGAGCGGGGGCAAGAGACCCAGTACTTC. Encoded protein: CASRGERGQETQYF. The chain has TRBV12-3 or TRBV12-4 and TRBJ2-5; 8 nucleotides match TRBD2. Germline trimming cut 6 bases from V and 2 bases from J; bases unmatched to any gene: 5. The CDR3 is made up of 14 amino acids.

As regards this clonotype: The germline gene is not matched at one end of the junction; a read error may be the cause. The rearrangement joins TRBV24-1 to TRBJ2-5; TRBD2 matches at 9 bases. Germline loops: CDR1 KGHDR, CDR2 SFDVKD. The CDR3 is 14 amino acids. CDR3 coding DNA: TGTGCCACCAGTGATCTTGGGGGTAGCGGGAGATTGTTCTTC. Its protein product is CATSDLGGSGRLFF.

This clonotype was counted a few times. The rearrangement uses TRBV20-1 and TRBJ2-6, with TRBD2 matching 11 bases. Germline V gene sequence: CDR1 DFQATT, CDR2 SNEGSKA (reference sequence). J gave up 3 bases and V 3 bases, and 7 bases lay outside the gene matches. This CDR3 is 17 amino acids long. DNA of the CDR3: TGCAGTGCTAGCCTGACTAGCGGGATCGGTGGGGCCAACGTCCTGACTTTC. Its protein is CSASLTSGIGGANVLTF.

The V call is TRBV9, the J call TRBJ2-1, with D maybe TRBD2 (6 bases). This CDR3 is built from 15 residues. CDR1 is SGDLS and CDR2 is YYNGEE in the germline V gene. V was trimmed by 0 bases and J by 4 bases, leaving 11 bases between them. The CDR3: CASSVGGGAYNEQFF. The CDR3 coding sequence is TGTGCCAGCAGCGTAGGTGGCGGGGCTTACAATGAGCAGTTCTTC.

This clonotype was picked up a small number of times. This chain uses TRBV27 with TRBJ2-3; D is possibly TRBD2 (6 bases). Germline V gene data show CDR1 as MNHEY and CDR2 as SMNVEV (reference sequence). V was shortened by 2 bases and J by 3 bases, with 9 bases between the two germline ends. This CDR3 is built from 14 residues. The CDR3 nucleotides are TGTGCCAGCAGTTTAAACGGGAGAACAGATACGCAGTATTTT. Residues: CASSLNGRTDTQYF.

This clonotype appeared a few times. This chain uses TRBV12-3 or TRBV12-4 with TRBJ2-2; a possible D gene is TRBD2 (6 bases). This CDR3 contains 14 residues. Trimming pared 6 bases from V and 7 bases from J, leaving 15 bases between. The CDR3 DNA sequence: TGTGCCAGCAGCCAAGAGAGGAGGGGCGGGGAGCTGTTTTTT. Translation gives CASSQERRGGELFF.

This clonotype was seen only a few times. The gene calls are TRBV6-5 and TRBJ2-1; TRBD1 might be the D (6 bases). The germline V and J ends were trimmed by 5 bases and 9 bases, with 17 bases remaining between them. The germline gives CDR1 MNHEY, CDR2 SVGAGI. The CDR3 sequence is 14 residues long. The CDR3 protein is CASSQRQDGSEQFF. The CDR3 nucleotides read TGTGCCAGCAGTCAGCGACAGGACGGCAGTGAGCAGTTCTTC.

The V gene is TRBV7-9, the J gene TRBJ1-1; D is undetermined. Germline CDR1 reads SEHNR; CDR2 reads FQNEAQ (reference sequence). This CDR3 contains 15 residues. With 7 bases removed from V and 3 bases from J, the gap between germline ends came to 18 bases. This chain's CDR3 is CASIIPRSQHTEAFF. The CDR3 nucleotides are TGTGCCAGCATCATCCCGCGTTCCCAGCACACTGAAGCTTTCTTT.

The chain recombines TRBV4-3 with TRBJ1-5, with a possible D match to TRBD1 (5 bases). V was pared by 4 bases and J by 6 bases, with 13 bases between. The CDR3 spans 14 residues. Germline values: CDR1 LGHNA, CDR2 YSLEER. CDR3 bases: TGCGCCAGCAGCCCCAAACGGGGGTCTCAGCCCCAGCATTTT. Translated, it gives CASSPKRGSQPQHF.